This T cell receptor (beta chain) was identified during a study of early T cells in non-severe SARS-CoV-2 infection. Whole-study findings and limits: Clonotype matching in VDJdb favored anti-spike CD8 responses and did not capture private and CD4 specificities.

This clonotype was seen a few times. What it recognizes is unknown. V lost 6 bases and J lost 5; bases outside the gene matches: 3. CDR1 and CDR2 (germline): ENHRY, SYGVKD. The CDR3 consists of 14 residues. The library protocol tagged individual cDNA molecules with unique molecular identifiers. TCRdb redid the calling of the 5' RACE reads with MiXCR, one entry per CDR3 protein. The table lists tens of thousands of distinct CDR3 sequences, 9.5% to 15% of them singletons, with 2.5% to 3% in the top ten. The material was whole blood, obtained at baseline. The chain links TRBV10-3 to TRBJ1-6; TRBD1 matches at 8 bases. This TCR derives from an adult who was a healthcare worker with PCR-confirmed SARS-CoV-2 infection or an uninfected control (not recorded which). Here the CDR3 DNA reads TGTGCCATCAGCACAGGGGGAGATAATTCACCCCTCCACTTT. This encodes CAISTGGDNSPLHF.